This T cell receptor (beta chain) was identified during a study of blood T cell repertoires in COVID-19. The wider study: T cells, B-cell-depleted T cells, or PBMCs provided the cDNA or gDNA that served as material.

CDR3 length: 13 residues. The germline V gene encodes CDR1 SEHNR and CDR2 FQNEAQ (reference sequence). V lost 5 bases, J lost 4 bases, and 11 bases lay in between. Individuals aged roughly 18 to 90 years were recruited from approximately 24 US areas. Clones were sequenced by immunoSEQ multiplex PCR, and TCRdb holds only the in-frame ones, with some missing. The sample has around 230,000 clones; roughly 86% are singletons. Input material: PBMCs or T cells enriched from blood (not recorded which). This sequence joins TRBV7-9 and TRBJ1-2, with D tentatively TRBD1 (5 bases). This TCR was sampled from a woman aged 25-40 years with acute COVID-19. The DNA for the CDR3 is TGTGCCAGCAGCACCCAGGGTAGCTATGGCTACACCTTC. Translated: CASSTQGSYGYTF.